Listed below are T cell receptor beta chains from one sample, sequenced in a study of CD8+CD57+ T cells in acquired aplastic anemia. TCRdb reprocessed the reads with MiXCR, giving one entry per CDR3 protein. Among some 140,000 distinct CDR3 sequences listed, about 48% were seen once. The sample taken for sequencing was sorted CD4+, CD8+, or CD8+CD57+ T cells (not recorded which) from PBMCs. These TCRs come from a human donor with aplastic anemia. CDR3s include the opening cysteine and the closing phenylalanine or tryptophan. A D gene is named only where the DNA matches it firmly. Clone size is stated in some rows and not others, as once, few, many or a class when expanded.

CDR3	DNA	J	size	length	V	D
CASSVALSPLETQYF	TGTGCCAGCAGCGTAGCTCTTAGCCCCTTGGAGACCCAGTACTTC	TRBJ2-5	many	15	TRBV9	-
CAISANKDTEAFF	TGTGCCATCAGCGCGAACAAGGACACTGAAGCTTTCTTT	TRBJ1-1	few	13	TRBV10-3	-
CSATGQGYEQYF	TGCAGTGCTACCGGACAGGGCTACGAGCAGTACTTC	TRBJ2-7	-	12	TRBV20-1	TRBD1
CASSKNWAEKLFF	TGTGCCAGCAGCAAAAACTGGGCCGAAAAACTGTTTTTT	TRBJ1-4	many	13	TRBV7-6	-
CAISESAGKAYEQYF	TGTGCCATCAGTGAGTCGGCAGGGAAGGCATACGAGCAGTACTTC	TRBJ2-7	few	15	TRBV10-3	-
CATRRDGANTGELFF	TGTGCCACCAGGAGGGACGGCGCGAACACCGGGGAGCTGTTTTTT	TRBJ2-2	-	15	TRBV24-1	-
CSARGGGYGYTF	TGCAGTGCTAGGGGGGGTGGCTATGGCTACACCTTC	TRBJ1-2	-	12	TRBV20-1	-
CASSLQTGVETQYF	TGTGCCAGCAGCCTACAGACAGGGGTGGAGACCCAGTACTTC	TRBJ2-5	-	14	TRBV5-4	TRBD1
CASSPTGGVNYGYTF	TGTGCCAGCAGCCCTACCGGGGGGGTAAACTATGGCTACACCTTC	TRBJ1-2	once	15	TRBV7-9	-
CATSGSGINYGYTF	TGTGCCACCAGTGGGAGCGGAATTAACTATGGCTACACCTTC	TRBJ1-2	-	14	TRBV24-1	-
CASSITGEPEAFF	TGTGCCAGTAGTATAACAGGCGAACCTGAAGCTTTCTTT	TRBJ1-1	-	13	TRBV19	-
CSARDLGRSQETQYF	TGCAGTGCTAGAGATTTAGGCCGGAGCCAAGAGACCCAGTACTTC	TRBJ2-5	many	15	TRBV20-1	-
CASSQAGGDLYGYTF	TGCGCCAGCAGCCAAGCTGGGGGCGACCTGTATGGCTACACCTTC	TRBJ1-2	many	15	TRBV4-3	-
CASSVTSGSLGDTQYF	TGTGCCAGTAGTGTGACTAGCGGGAGCTTGGGCGATACGCAGTATTTT	TRBJ2-3	-	16	TRBV19	TRBD2